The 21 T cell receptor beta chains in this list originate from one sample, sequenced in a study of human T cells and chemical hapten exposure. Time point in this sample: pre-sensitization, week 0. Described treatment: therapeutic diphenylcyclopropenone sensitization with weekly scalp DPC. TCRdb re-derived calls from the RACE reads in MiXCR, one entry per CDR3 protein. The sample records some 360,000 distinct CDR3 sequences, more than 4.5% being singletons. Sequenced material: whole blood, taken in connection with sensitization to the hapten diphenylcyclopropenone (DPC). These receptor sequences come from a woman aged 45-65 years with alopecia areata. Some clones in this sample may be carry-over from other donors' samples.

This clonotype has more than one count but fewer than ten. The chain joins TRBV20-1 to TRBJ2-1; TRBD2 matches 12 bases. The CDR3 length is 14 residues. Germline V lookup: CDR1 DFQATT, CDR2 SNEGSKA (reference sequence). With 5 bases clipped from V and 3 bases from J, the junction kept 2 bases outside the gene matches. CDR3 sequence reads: CSAPTSGGYNEQFF. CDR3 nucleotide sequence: TGCAGTGCTCCGACTAGCGGGGGCTACAATGAGCAGTTCTTC.

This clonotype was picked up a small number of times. The CDR3 spells CASSLEGANQPQHF. CDR3 DNA sequence: TGCGCCAGCAGCTTGGAGGGGGCGAATCAGCCCCAGCATTTT. The chain joins TRBV5-1 to TRBJ1-5; 7 nucleotides match TRBD1. Germline CDR1 reads SGHRS; CDR2 reads YFSETQ. The CDR3 has 14 amino acids. The J segment lost 4 bases and the V segment lost 0 bases, leaving 1 base of the junction unmatched.

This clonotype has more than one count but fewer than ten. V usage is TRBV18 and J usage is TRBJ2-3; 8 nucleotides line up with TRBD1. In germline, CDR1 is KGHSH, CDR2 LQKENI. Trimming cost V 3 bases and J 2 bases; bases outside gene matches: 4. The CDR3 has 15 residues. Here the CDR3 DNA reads TGTGCCAGCTCACCGGGACAGGAGGCCACAGATACGCAGTATTTT. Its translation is CASSPGQEATDTQYF.

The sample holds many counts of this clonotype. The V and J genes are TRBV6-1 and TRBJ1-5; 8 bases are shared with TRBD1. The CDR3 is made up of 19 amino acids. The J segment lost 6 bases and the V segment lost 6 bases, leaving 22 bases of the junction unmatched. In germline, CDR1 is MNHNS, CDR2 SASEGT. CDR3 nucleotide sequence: TGTGCCAGCAGCTCAGGACAGGGACGATCCTTATCACAAGGTCAGCCCCAGCATTTT. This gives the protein CASSSGQGRSLSQGQPQHF.

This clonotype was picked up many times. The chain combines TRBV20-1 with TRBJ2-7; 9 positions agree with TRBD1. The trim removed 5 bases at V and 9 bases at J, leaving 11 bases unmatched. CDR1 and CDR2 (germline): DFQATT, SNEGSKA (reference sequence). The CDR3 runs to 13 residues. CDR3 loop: CSAVLDRGIGQYF. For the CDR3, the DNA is TGCAGTGCTGTTTTGGACAGGGGTATCGGGCAGTACTTC.

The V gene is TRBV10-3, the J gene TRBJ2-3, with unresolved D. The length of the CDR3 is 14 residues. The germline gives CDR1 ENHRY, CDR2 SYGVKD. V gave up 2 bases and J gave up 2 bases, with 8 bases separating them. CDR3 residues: CAISEGDTTDTQYF. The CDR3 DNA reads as TGTGCCATCAGTGAGGGTGATACCACAGATACGCAGTATTTT.

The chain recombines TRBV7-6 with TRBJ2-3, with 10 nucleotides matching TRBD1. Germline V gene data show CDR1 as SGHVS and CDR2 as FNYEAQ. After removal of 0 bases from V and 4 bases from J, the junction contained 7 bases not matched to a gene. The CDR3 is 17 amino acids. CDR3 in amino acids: CASSLASGQGGADTQYF. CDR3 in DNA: TGTGCCAGCAGCTTAGCATCAGGACAGGGGGGAGCAGATACGCAGTATTTT.

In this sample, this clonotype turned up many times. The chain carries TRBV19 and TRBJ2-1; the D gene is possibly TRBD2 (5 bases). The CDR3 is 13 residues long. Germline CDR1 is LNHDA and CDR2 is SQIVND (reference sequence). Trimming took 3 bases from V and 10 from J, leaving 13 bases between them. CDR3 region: CASSMYREHEQFF. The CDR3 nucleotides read TGTGCCAGTAGTATGTATAGGGAGCACGAGCAGTTCTTC.

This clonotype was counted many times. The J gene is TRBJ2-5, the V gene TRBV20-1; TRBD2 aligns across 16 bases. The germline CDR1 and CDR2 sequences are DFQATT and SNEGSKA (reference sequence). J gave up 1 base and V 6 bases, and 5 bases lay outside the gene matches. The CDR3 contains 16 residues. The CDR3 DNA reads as TGCAGTGCCCCTGGGACTAGCGGGAGGGCCCAAGAGACCCAGTACTTC. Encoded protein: CSAPGTSGRAQETQYF.

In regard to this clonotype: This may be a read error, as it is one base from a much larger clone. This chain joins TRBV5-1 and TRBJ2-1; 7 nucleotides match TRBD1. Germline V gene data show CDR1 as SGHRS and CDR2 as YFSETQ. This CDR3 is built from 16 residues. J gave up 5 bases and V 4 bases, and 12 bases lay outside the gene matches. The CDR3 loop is CASSSRPRQGHNEQFF. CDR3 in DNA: TGCGCCAGCAGCAGTAGACCGAGACAGGGCCACAATGAGCAGTTCTTC.

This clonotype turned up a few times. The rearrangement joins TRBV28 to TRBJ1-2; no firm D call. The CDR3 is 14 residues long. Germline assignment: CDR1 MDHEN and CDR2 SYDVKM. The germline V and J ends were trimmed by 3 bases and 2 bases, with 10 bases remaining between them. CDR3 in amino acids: CASSLGIGNYGYTF. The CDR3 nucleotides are TGTGCCAGCAGTTTGGGTATCGGGAACTATGGCTACACCTTC.

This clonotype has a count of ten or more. The CDR3: CASSLRQGAGEKLFF. DNA of the CDR3: TGTGCCAGCAGCCTTAGACAGGGGGCTGGCGAAAAACTGTTTTTT. The rearrangement links TRBV9 to TRBJ1-4, with TRBD1 matching 10 bases. The trim removed 4 bases at V and 8 bases at J, leaving 8 bases unmatched. Germline CDR1 is SGDLS and CDR2 is YYNGEE. The CDR3 covers 15 residues. The variable domain in full, completed from reference TRBV9 and TRBJ1-4, reads DSGVTQTPKHLITATGQRVTLRCSPRSGDLSVYWYQQSLDQGLQFLIQYYNGEERAKGNILERFSAQQFPDLHSELNLSSLELGDSALYFCASSLRQGAGEKLFFGSGTQLSVL.

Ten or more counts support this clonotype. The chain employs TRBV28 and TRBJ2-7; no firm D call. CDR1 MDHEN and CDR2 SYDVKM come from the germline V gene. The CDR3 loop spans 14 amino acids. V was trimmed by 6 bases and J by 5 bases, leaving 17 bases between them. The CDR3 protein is CASSLGYSGHEQYF. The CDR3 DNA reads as TGTGCCAGCAGCTTGGGGTATTCTGGCCACGAGCAGTACTTC.

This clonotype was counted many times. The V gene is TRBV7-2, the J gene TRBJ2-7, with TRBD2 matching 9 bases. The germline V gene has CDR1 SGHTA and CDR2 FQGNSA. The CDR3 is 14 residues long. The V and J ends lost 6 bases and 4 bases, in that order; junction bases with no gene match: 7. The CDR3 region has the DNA TGTGCCAGCAGTAAGACTAGCGGAGAATACGAGCAGTACTTC. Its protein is CASSKTSGEYEQYF.

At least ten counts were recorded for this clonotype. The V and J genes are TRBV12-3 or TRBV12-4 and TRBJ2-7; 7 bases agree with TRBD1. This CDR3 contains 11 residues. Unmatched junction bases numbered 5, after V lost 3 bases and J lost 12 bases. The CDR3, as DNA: TGTGCCAGCAGTTTCGGCCAGGGGGTGTACTTC. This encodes CASSFGQGVYF.

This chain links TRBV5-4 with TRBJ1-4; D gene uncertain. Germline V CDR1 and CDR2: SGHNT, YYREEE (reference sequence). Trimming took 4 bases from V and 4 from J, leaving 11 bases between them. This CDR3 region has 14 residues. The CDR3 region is CASSPGLRNEKLFF. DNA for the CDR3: TGTGCCAGCAGCCCCGGGCTTCGTAATGAAAAACTGTTTTTT.

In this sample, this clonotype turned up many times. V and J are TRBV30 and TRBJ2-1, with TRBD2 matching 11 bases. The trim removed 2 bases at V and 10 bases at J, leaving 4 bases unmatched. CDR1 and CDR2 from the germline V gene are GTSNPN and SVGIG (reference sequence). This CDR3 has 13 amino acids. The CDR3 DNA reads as TGTGCCTGGAGTCTAGCGGGAGGAGACGAGCAGTTCTTC. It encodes CAWSLAGGDEQFF.

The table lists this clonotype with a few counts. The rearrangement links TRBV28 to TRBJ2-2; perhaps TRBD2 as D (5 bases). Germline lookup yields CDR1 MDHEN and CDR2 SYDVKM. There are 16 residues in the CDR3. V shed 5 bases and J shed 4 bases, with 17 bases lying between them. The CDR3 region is CASSPAWDGSTGELFF. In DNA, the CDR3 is TGTGCCAGCAGTCCCGCATGGGATGGGAGCACCGGGGAGCTGTTTTTT.

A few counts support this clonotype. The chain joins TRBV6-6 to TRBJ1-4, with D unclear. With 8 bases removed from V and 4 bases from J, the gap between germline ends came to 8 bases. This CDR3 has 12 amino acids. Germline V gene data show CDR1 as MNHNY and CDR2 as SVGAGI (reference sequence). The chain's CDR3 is CASRTGNEKLFF. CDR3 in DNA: TGTGCCAGCCGGACGGGTAATGAAAAACTGTTTTTT.

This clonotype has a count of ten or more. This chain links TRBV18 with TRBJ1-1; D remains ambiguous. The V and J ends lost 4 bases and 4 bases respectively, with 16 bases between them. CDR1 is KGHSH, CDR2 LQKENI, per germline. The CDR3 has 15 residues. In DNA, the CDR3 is TGTGCCAGCTCACTTCTACTGCCTGCGGGCACTGAAGCTTTCTTT. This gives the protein CASSLLLPAGTEAFF.

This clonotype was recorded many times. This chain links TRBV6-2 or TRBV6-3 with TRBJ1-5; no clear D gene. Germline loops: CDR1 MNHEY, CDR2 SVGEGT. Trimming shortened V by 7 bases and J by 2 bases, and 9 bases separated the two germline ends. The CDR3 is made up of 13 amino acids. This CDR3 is CASMGGGNQPQHF. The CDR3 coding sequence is TGTGCCAGCATGGGCGGAGGCAATCAGCCCCAGCATTTT.